These T cell receptor beta chains were read from a single sample in a study of blood T cell repertoires in COVID-19. This table comes from immunoSEQ multiplex PCR, and its TCRdb copy is limited to in-frame clones, with some not included. Of over 200,000 clones detected, around 80% appear once; the ten largest clones hold 1.5% to 2%. Sequencing was done on a sample of PBMCs or T cells enriched from blood (not recorded which). These receptors came from a man aged 55 to 70 who had recovered from COVID-19. Both conserved end residues are part of each CDR3. The order of the fields is V gene, clone size, D gene, J gene, CDR3 DNA, CDR3 protein. D genes are given only for firm matches. Size is omitted from some rows. Given values are once, few, many or a class for expanded clones.

v_gene: TRBV18; abundance: NA; d_gene: NA; j_gene: TRBJ2-2; CDR3nt: TGTGCCAGCTCACCGTTGGGTGGGCCGAACACCGGGGAGCTGTTTTTT; CDR3aa: CASSPLGGPNTGELFF
v_gene: TRBV18; abundance: NA; d_gene: NA; j_gene: TRBJ2-3; CDR3nt: TGTGCCAGCTCACCTGCGACATTTGATGAGAGCACAGATACGCAGTATTTT; CDR3aa: CASSPATFDESTDTQYF
v_gene: TRBV11-2; abundance: NA; d_gene: NA; j_gene: TRBJ1-4; CDR3nt: TGTGCCAGCAGCCGCGGGCCTGGGGAAAAACTGTTTTTT; CDR3aa: CASSRGPGEKLFF
v_gene: TRBV12-3/TRBV12-4; abundance: NA; d_gene: NA; j_gene: TRBJ1-2; CDR3nt: TGTGCCAGCAGACAAAACTATGGCTACACCTTC; CDR3aa: CASRQNYGYTF
v_gene: TRBV9; abundance: NA; d_gene: NA; j_gene: TRBJ2-1; CDR3nt: TGTGCCAGCGGCGGGGGCCCGCATGAGCAGTTCTTC; CDR3aa: CASGGGPHEQFF
v_gene: TRBV7-2; abundance: once; d_gene: TRBD2; j_gene: TRBJ2-1; CDR3nt: TGTGCCAGCAGCTTAGTCAGCGGGGGGCTCGATGAGCAGTTCTTC; CDR3aa: CASSLVSGGLDEQFF
v_gene: TRBV20-1; abundance: NA; d_gene: NA; j_gene: TRBJ1-1; CDR3nt: TGCAGCGCCCCGCTCGGACAGTGGGCTTTCTTT; CDR3aa: CSAPLGQWAFF
v_gene: TRBV7-2; abundance: once; d_gene: NA; j_gene: TRBJ1-3; CDR3nt: TGTGCCAGCAGCCCGGAGTCTGGAAACACCATATATTTT; CDR3aa: CASSPESGNTIYF
v_gene: TRBV7-2; abundance: NA; d_gene: NA; j_gene: TRBJ2-5; CDR3nt: TGTGCCAGCAGCTTAGGACCTAGCGCAGGGACCCAGTACTTC; CDR3aa: CASSLGPSAGTQYF
v_gene: TRBV10-3; abundance: NA; d_gene: NA; j_gene: TRBJ2-1; CDR3nt: TGTGCCATCAGTGAGTCGAGACAAGGATACAATGAGCAGTTCTTC; CDR3aa: CAISESRQGYNEQFF
v_gene: TRBV28; abundance: NA; d_gene: TRBD1; j_gene: TRBJ1-1; CDR3nt: TGTGCCAGCAGTGACGGCGGGGACAGGGAAGCTTTCTTT; CDR3aa: CASSDGGDREAFF
v_gene: TRBV30; abundance: NA; d_gene: TRBD1; j_gene: TRBJ2-5; CDR3nt: TGTGCCTGGAGACAGGGGCCGGAGACCCAGTACTTC; CDR3aa: CAWRQGPETQYF
v_gene: TRBV7-6; abundance: NA; d_gene: TRBD1; j_gene: TRBJ2-2; CDR3nt: TGTGCCAGCAGCTTCGGACAGGCCACCGGGGAGCTGTTTTTT; CDR3aa: CASSFGQATGELFF
v_gene: TRBV5-1; abundance: NA; d_gene: TRBD1; j_gene: TRBJ1-1; CDR3nt: TGCGCCAGCACCACCTTACAGGGGGGCACTGAAGCTTTCTTT; CDR3aa: CASTTLQGGTEAFF
v_gene: TRBV4-3; abundance: NA; d_gene: NA; j_gene: TRBJ1-4; CDR3nt: TGCGCCAGCAGCCAAGCGTCTCAAGGGAGGGAAAAACTGTTTTTT; CDR3aa: CASSQASQGREKLFF
v_gene: TRBV30; abundance: NA; d_gene: TRBD1; j_gene: TRBJ1-2; CDR3nt: TGTGCCTGGAGGCGGGACAGGGGGCCTGCTGGTGGCTACACCTTC; CDR3aa: CAWRRDRGPAGGYTF
v_gene: TRBV5-1; abundance: NA; d_gene: TRBD1; j_gene: TRBJ2-3; CDR3nt: TGCGCCAGCAGCTTGGTGGGGACAGACCGTTCAGATACGCAGTATTTT; CDR3aa: CASSLVGTDRSDTQYF
v_gene: TRBV6-2/TRBV6-3; abundance: NA; d_gene: NA; j_gene: TRBJ1-1; CDR3nt: TGTGCCAGCAGTTACTCGAATGCGGGGGGCTGGAACACTGAAGCTTTCTTT; CDR3aa: CASSYSNAGGWNTEAFF
v_gene: TRBV12-3/TRBV12-4; abundance: NA; d_gene: NA; j_gene: TRBJ1-2; CDR3nt: TGTGCCAGCAGTCCACAGGGATATGGCTACACCTTC; CDR3aa: CASSPQGYGYTF
v_gene: TRBV20-1; abundance: NA; d_gene: NA; j_gene: TRBJ1-5; CDR3nt: TGCAGTGCTAGTTCAGCTCCGGACAAAAGCAATCAGCCCCAGCATTTT; CDR3aa: CSASSAPDKSNQPQHF
v_gene: TRBV6-2/TRBV6-3; abundance: NA; d_gene: NA; j_gene: TRBJ2-3; CDR3nt: TGTGCCAGCAGTCCCTCGGGCCGGGGGGCTCACACAGATACGCAGTATTTT; CDR3aa: CASSPSGRGAHTDTQYF
v_gene: TRBV7-8; abundance: NA; d_gene: NA; j_gene: TRBJ1-2; CDR3nt: TGTGCCAGCAGCTTAAGCCAAGGGGGCTATGGCTACACCTTC; CDR3aa: CASSLSQGGYGYTF
v_gene: TRBV3-1/TRBV3-2; abundance: NA; d_gene: TRBD1; j_gene: TRBJ1-2; CDR3nt: TGTGCCAGCAGCCAAGTGGGACAGTTGAACTATGGCTACACCTTC; CDR3aa: CASSQVGQLNYGYTF
v_gene: TRBV5-4; abundance: once; d_gene: NA; j_gene: TRBJ1-6; CDR3nt: TGTGCCAGCAGCTTGGATGTCTTAGGGGTAACGCCCCTCCACTTT; CDR3aa: CASSLDVLGVTPLHF
v_gene: TRBV27; abundance: once; d_gene: TRBD1; j_gene: TRBJ2-3; CDR3nt: TGTGCCAGCAGTAACCGGAGGACAGGGCAACGCATCACAGATACGCAGTATTTT; CDR3aa: CASSNRRTGQRITDTQYF
v_gene: TRBV19; abundance: NA; d_gene: TRBD1; j_gene: TRBJ2-5; CDR3nt: TGTGCCAGTAGTGACCAGGGGGCCGAGACCCAGTACTTC; CDR3aa: CASSDQGAETQYF
v_gene: TRBV20-1; abundance: few; d_gene: TRBD1; j_gene: TRBJ1-1; CDR3nt: TGCAGTGCTACGGACAGGGAAGCTTTCTTT; CDR3aa: CSATDREAFF
v_gene: TRBV25-1; abundance: NA; d_gene: NA; j_gene: TRBJ1-4; CDR3nt: TGTGCCAGCAGTGGGTTGACAGAAAGTAATGAAAAACTGTTTTTT; CDR3aa: CASSGLTESNEKLFF
v_gene: TRBV10-2; abundance: NA; d_gene: TRBD1; j_gene: TRBJ2-6; CDR3nt: TGCGCCAGCAGGGCTGGACAGGGGAGGGGGGCCAACGTCCTGACTTTC; CDR3aa: CASRAGQGRGANVLTF
v_gene: TRBV4-1; abundance: few; d_gene: NA; j_gene: TRBJ2-2; CDR3nt: TGCGCCAGCAGCCACGGGACACTGAACACCGGGGAGCTGTTTTTT; CDR3aa: CASSHGTLNTGELFF
v_gene: TRBV6-5; abundance: NA; d_gene: NA; j_gene: TRBJ1-3; CDR3nt: TGTGCCAGCAGACCGACAGGAATAGGAAACACCATATATTTT; CDR3aa: CASRPTGIGNTIYF
v_gene: TRBV5-5; abundance: few; d_gene: NA; j_gene: TRBJ1-5; CDR3nt: TGTGCCAGCAGCTTGACAGGGATTGACAATCAGCCCCAGCATTTT; CDR3aa: CASSLTGIDNQPQHF
v_gene: TRBV9; abundance: NA; d_gene: TRBD1; j_gene: TRBJ1-2; CDR3nt: TGTGCCAGCAGCTTCTTACCCGGACAGGGAATCGATGGCTACACCTTC; CDR3aa: CASSFLPGQGIDGYTF
v_gene: TRBV16; abundance: few; d_gene: NA; j_gene: TRBJ1-1; CDR3nt: TGTGCCAGCAGCCGCCTGACAGGGAACACTGAAGCTTTCTTT; CDR3aa: CASSRLTGNTEAFF
v_gene: TRBV7-2; abundance: NA; d_gene: NA; j_gene: TRBJ2-3; CDR3nt: TGTGCCAGCAGCTTTAAACTAAATGCAGATACGCAGTATTTT; CDR3aa: CASSFKLNADTQYF
v_gene: TRBV18; abundance: NA; d_gene: TRBD2; j_gene: TRBJ2-1; CDR3nt: TGTGCCAGCTCTCACCAAGTACTAGCGGGGACTAGGAATGAGCAGTTCTTC; CDR3aa: CASSHQVLAGTRNEQFF
v_gene: TRBV5-1; abundance: few; d_gene: NA; j_gene: TRBJ1-5; CDR3nt: TGCGCCAGCAGCAAGGACAGTAGCAATCAGCCCCAGCATTTT; CDR3aa: CASSKDSSNQPQHF
v_gene: TRBV5-8; abundance: NA; d_gene: NA; j_gene: TRBJ2-7; CDR3nt: TGTGCCAGCAGCTTTGACGACAGTACCTACGAGCAGTACTTC; CDR3aa: CASSFDDSTYEQYF
v_gene: TRBV5-1; abundance: NA; d_gene: TRBD2; j_gene: TRBJ2-5; CDR3nt: TGCGCCAGCAGCCTACTAGCGGTGCGCGGGGAGACCCAGTACTTC; CDR3aa: CASSLLAVRGETQYF
v_gene: TRBV2; abundance: few; d_gene: TRBD1; j_gene: TRBJ1-5; CDR3nt: TGTGCCAGCAGTCCGGACAGGGGAGGTTATCAGCCCCAGCATTTT; CDR3aa: CASSPDRGGYQPQHF
v_gene: TRBV5-5; abundance: NA; d_gene: TRBD1; j_gene: TRBJ1-1; CDR3nt: TGTGCCAGCAGCTTAAGGTCTGGGACAGCTGAAGCTTTCTTT; CDR3aa: CASSLRSGTAEAFF
v_gene: TRBV4-1; abundance: NA; d_gene: NA; j_gene: TRBJ2-1; CDR3nt: TGCGCCAGCAGCCAAGGGGAGGTACGGGGCAATGAGCAGTTCTTC; CDR3aa: CASSQGEVRGNEQFF
v_gene: TRBV19; abundance: NA; d_gene: NA; j_gene: TRBJ2-2; CDR3nt: TGTGCCAGTCAAAGAGGCCCGAACACCGGGGAGCTGTTTTTT; CDR3aa: CASQRGPNTGELFF
v_gene: TRBV14; abundance: NA; d_gene: NA; j_gene: TRBJ2-7; CDR3nt: TGTGCCAGCAGCCAATTCAGGGCCGCGTCCTACGAGCAGTACTTC; CDR3aa: CASSQFRAASYEQYF
v_gene: TRBV7-2; abundance: once; d_gene: TRBD1; j_gene: TRBJ2-3; CDR3nt: TGTGCCAGCAGCCGTGGGTACAGGGGGTCAACCACAGATACGCAGTATTTT; CDR3aa: CASSRGYRGSTTDTQYF
v_gene: TRBV2; abundance: NA; d_gene: TRBD2; j_gene: TRBJ2-7; CDR3nt: TGTGCCAGCAGTGAAGAGGGAGGGTACTACGAGCAGTACTTC; CDR3aa: CASSEEGGYYEQYF
v_gene: TRBV14; abundance: NA; d_gene: NA; j_gene: TRBJ2-1; CDR3nt: TGTGCCACCCGCGCTTCGGGGTTGGATGAGCAGTTCTTC; CDR3aa: CATRASGLDEQFF